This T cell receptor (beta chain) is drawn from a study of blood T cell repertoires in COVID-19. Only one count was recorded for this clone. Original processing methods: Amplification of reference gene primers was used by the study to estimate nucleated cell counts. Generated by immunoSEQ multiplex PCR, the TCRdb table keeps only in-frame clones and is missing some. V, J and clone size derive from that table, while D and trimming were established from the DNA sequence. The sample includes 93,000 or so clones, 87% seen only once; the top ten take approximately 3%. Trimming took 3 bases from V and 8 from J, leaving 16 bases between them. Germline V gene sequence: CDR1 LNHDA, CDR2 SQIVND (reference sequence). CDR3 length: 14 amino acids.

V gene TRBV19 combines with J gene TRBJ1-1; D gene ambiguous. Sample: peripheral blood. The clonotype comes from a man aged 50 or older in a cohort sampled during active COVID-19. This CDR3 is CASSMEPERLEAFF. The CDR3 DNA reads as TGTGCCAGTAGTATGGAGCCTGAGCGGTTGGAAGCTTTCTTT.